This T cell receptor beta chain was captured in a study of blood T cell repertoires in COVID-19 (dated by TCRdb to the early 2020s). Study-wide context: Samples from collaborators originated in the United States, Italy and Spain and spanned both the acute and convalescent phases of COVID-19. The material from the prospective study consisted of cDNA or gDNA derived from T cells, B-cell-depleted T cells, or PBMCs. The dataset comprised deeply sampled blood TCRbeta repertoires from subjects exposed to, actively infected with, or recovered from COVID-19. A freely available public database, intended as a resource for researchers studying the immune response to SARS-CoV-2, is where the repertoires were released. Samples were obtained from the ongoing ImmuneRACE study (first 160 participants) and from 950 to 1,500 subjects provided by 6 global collaborators. The sample metadata nearly always contained a de-identified subject ID, COVID-19 status, age in years and sex. Where HLA class I and class II types were available, the types were taken from metadata supplied by the sample provider, not from assay-based typing.

Trimming at the junction amounts to 3 bases on V and 2 bases on J, and the germline ends lie 11 bases apart. In the germline V gene, CDR1 corresponds to LGHNA and CDR2 to YSLEER. Including cysteine and phenylalanine, the CDR3 has 16 amino acids. Only the CDR3 region is kept as DNA, spanning 48 bases read in frame from base 1. The research as a whole found: The amount of clinical and demographic metadata varied by source and participant and was provided uncurated.

The collaborating institutions used their own protocols to collect whole blood in K2EDTA tubes. For TCRbeta analysis, collaborators shipped samples in one of three forms: frozen whole blood, isolated PBMCs, or DNA extracted from either of those sample types. A note on this clone: The antigen it recognizes is unknown. No base qualities exist here, and no much larger clone lies one base off it.

TCRbeta CDR3 regions were amplified from genomic DNA using the immunoSEQ Assay, a bias-controlled multiplex PCR. The paper's data handling went like this. The number of nucleated cells in each sample was estimated from the amplification of reference gene primers within the assay. To quantify the absolute abundance of each unique TCRbeta CDR3 rearrangement, sequence reads were collapsed and filtered. For each sample, productive Simpson clonality was calculated as the square root of Simpson's diversity index across productive rearrangements. Entries here come from immuneACCESS through TCRdb and include only in-frame sequences with V and J called. Some clones fail to appear in such tables; in the studies checked, an unresolved V gene covers under half of the shortfall, and the cause of the remainder is unknown. V and J calls and clone size follow that table, whereas D and trimming were derived from the DNA. The sample yields fewer than 110,000 clones; more than 70% were counted once. The ten largest clonotypes hold 6.5% to 7% of the sample.

The chain employs TRBV4-3 and TRBJ2-6, with TRBD2 as a weak D call on 5 bases. The sequence came from a man aged 50 to 60 with active or convalescent COVID-19. The sequenced sample was peripheral blood. The DNA sequence is given as TGCGCCAGCAGCCATACCGAGGGTACTGGGGCCAACGTCCTGACTTTC. It is translated as CASSHTEGTGANVLTF.